The clone carrying this TCR beta chain came up a few times. As to time point: before trial treatment. V dropped 5 bases and J dropped 2; count of bases not matched to a gene: 11. Germline CDR1 is MNHEY and CDR2 is SVGEGT. The CDR3 consists of 17 residues. Alpha- and beta-chain coverage of first-strand cDNA came from TRAV- and TRBV-specific primers. TCR amplification ran roughly 21 PCR cycles using constant-region and V-primer adapter primers. TCRdb used MiXCR to reprocess the reads, holding one entry per CDR3 protein. Here the sample spans about 64,000 distinct CDR3 sequences, about 26% being singletons. The sample comes from a study of low-dose radiotherapy and immunotherapy resistance in tumors.

V is TRBV6-2 or TRBV6-3 and J is TRBJ2-1; TRBD2 matches at 8 bases. Here the sequenced sample was PBMCs, taken before treatment. This receptor was obtained from a male donor with rectosigmoid adenocarcinoma. As DNA, the CDR3 is TGTGCCAGCAGTGAAACGGGGGGGGGGGAGACCTACAATGAGCAGTTCTTC. The encoded protein is CASSETGGGETYNEQFF.